Each of the 25 T cell receptor beta chains below was sequenced from the same sample in a study of CD8+ T cells in alopecia areata. Regarding treatment: oral pan-JAK inhibitor, 5-10 mg twice daily. RNA, once extracted, was reverse transcribed into cDNA for use as the sequencing template. The assay was immunoSEQ multiplex PCR, and TCRdb's table has in-frame clones only and misses some. The sample has under 350,000 clones; roughly 60% are singletons. The sample was CD4+ T cells sorted from blood, taken at week 24, from a patient treated with tofacitinib. Source of these receptors: a human donor with alopecia areata.

CDR3 coding DNA: TGTGCCAGCAGCCGGACTAGCCAAGAGACCCAGTACTTC. Translation gives CASSRTSQETQYF. V usage is TRBV7-9 and J usage is TRBJ2-5, with 7 bases matching TRBD2. Germline V gene lookup returns CDR1 SEHNR and CDR2 FQNEAQ (reference sequence). V shed 5 bases, J shed 1 base, and the junction held 1 base outside the gene matches. This CDR3 has 13 amino acids.

This clone showed up just a few times. DNA of the CDR3: TGTGCCTGGAGCAGGTTGGTCCGTCAGGCGGACTATGGCTACACCTTC. Protein: CAWSRLVRQADYGYTF. The chain combines TRBV30 with TRBJ1-2; D is unclear. The CDR3 has 16 residues. V was cut by 3 bases and J by 3 bases, with 20 bases left in between. Germline V gene lookup returns CDR1 GTSNPN and CDR2 SVGIG (reference sequence). Together with reference TRBV30 and TRBJ1-2, the CDR3 gives the full variable domain: SQTIHQWPATLVQPVGSPLSLECTVEGTSNPNLYWYRQAAGRGLQLLFYSVGIGQISSEVPQNLSASRPQDRQFILSSKKLLLSDSGFYLCAWSRLVRQADYGYTFGSGTRLTVV.

V gene TRBV30 combines with J gene TRBJ1-2; D is uncertain. CDR3 length equals 14 residues. Germline values: CDR1 GTSNPN, CDR2 SVGIG (reference sequence). Deletions cut 1 base from V and 0 bases from J, with 9 bases between. In DNA, the CDR3 is TGTGCCTGGAGTGGAGGAGGCACTAACTATGGCTACACCTTC. Encoded protein: CAWSGGGTNYGYTF.

In this sample, this clone turned up once. The chain recombines TRBV5-6 with TRBJ2-1; D perhaps matches TRBD1 (5 bases). Per germline, CDR1 SGHDT and CDR2 YYEEEE. V lost 0 bases to trimming and J lost 0 bases, with 7 bases between them. The CDR3 contains 15 residues. The CDR3 protein is CASSLVGPSYNEQFF. CDR3 in DNA: TGTGCCAGCAGCTTGGTGGGGCCCTCCTACAATGAGCAGTTCTTC.

This chain links TRBV5-1 with TRBJ1-4; 8 bases are a match to TRBD1. CDR1 is SGHRS and CDR2 is YFSETQ in the germline V gene. CDR3 length equals 15 residues. Trimming cost V 4 bases and J 7 bases; bases outside gene matches: 9. In DNA, the CDR3 is TGCGCCAGCAGCATCGGACAGGGCGAGAGTGAAAAACTGTTTTTT. This sequence encodes CASSIGQGESEKLFF.

CDR3 in DNA: TGTGCCAGCAGTCGGACCCTCAGCTTCGATGGCTACACCTTC. Encoded protein: CASSRTLSFDGYTF. The chain is built from TRBV6-5 and TRBJ1-2; no definite D call. The CDR3 sequence is 14 residues long. Germline V lookup: CDR1 MNHEY, CDR2 SVGAGI. Trimming pared 5 bases from V and 6 bases from J, leaving 16 bases between.

The V gene is TRBV30, the J gene TRBJ2-5; D uncertain. Germline values: CDR1 GTSNPN, CDR2 SVGIG (reference sequence). The CDR3 loop spans 12 amino acids. The V and J ends lost 1 base and 5 bases respectively, with 8 bases between them. The CDR3 region has the DNA TGTGCCTGGAGTGGGCGTGTGGAGACCCAGTACTTC. Encoded protein: CAWSGRVETQYF.

This clone has more than one count but fewer than ten. This chain links TRBV20-1 with TRBJ2-7, with unresolved D. The CDR3 contains 11 residues. Trimming stripped 6 bases from V and 3 bases from J, with 9 bases between. Germline V gives CDR1 DFQATT, CDR2 SNEGSKA (reference sequence). The CDR3: CSARVVYEQYF. For the CDR3, the DNA is TGCAGTGCGCGAGTGGTCTACGAGCAGTACTTC.

The chain recombines TRBV29-1 with TRBJ1-1, with D possibly matching TRBD1 (6 bases). CDR1 is SQVTM and CDR2 is ANQGSEA in the germline V gene. The V end was cut by 4 bases, the J end by 4 bases, with 10 bases between. The CDR3 spans 12 residues. CDR3 in amino acids: CSVGEGGTEAFF. The CDR3 DNA reads as TGCAGCGTTGGAGAAGGGGGCACTGAAGCTTTCTTT.

In DNA, the CDR3 is TGTGCCAGCAGCCGGGATCCTAATCAGCCCCAGCATTTT. Translation: CASSRDPNQPQHF. This chain connects TRBV28 to TRBJ1-5, with D uncertain. Trimming stripped 6 bases from V and 4 bases from J, with 10 bases between. Looked up from germline, CDR1 is MDHEN and CDR2 is SYDVKM. The CDR3 has 13 residues.

This clone has more than one count but fewer than ten. This rearrangement joins TRBV11-2 to TRBJ1-2, with D maybe TRBD1 (6 bases). The V end was cut by 1 base, the J end by 0 bases, with 18 bases between. The CDR3 is 18 amino acids. The germline V gene encodes CDR1 SGHAT and CDR2 FQNNGV. CDR3 sequence reads: CASSLARGDPSANYGYTF. The CDR3 bases are TGTGCCAGCAGCTTAGCTAGGGGGGACCCTTCTGCTAACTATGGCTACACCTTC.

The chain carries TRBV7-9 and TRBJ1-2; 9 nucleotides line up with TRBD1. The V gene's germline CDR1 is SEHNR and CDR2 FQNEAQ (reference sequence). V lost 2 bases and J lost 8; bases outside the gene matches: 6. This CDR3 region has 14 residues. CDR3 coding DNA: TGTGCCAGCAGCTTATCGGGACAGGGTGAGGGCTACACCTTC. Translating it yields CASSLSGQGEGYTF.

J is TRBJ2-1 and V is TRBV5-1; D possibly corresponds to TRBD1 (6 bases). V was cut by 4 bases and J by 4 bases, with 15 bases left in between. This CDR3 contains 15 residues. Germline V CDR1 and CDR2: SGHRS, YFSETQ. CDR3 sequence reads: CASSISGTQYNEQFF. The CDR3 bases are TGCGCCAGCAGCATATCCGGGACACAGTACAATGAGCAGTTCTTC. The full variable domain, completed using reference TRBV5-1 and TRBJ2-1, is KAGVTQTPRYLIKTRGQQVTLSCSPISGHRSVSWYQQTPGQGLQFLFEYFSETQRNKGNFPGRFSGRQFSNSRSEMNVSTLELGDSALYLCASSISGTQYNEQFFGPGTRLTVL.

CDR3 residues: CASSLEAGGGYEQFF. DNA for the CDR3: TGTGCCAGCAGCTTAGAAGCGGGGGGAGGCTATGAGCAGTTCTTC. The chain recombines TRBV7-2 with TRBJ2-1; 9 nucleotides agree with TRBD2. The CDR3 runs 15 residues. After removal of 1 base from V and 8 bases from J, the junction contained 6 bases not matched to a gene. CDR1 is SGHTA, CDR2 FQGNSA, per germline.

J is TRBJ1-6 and V is TRBV5-1; 9 bases match TRBD1. CDR1 and CDR2 from the germline V gene are SGHRS and YFSETQ. The V and J ends lost 8 bases and 7 bases, in that order; junction bases with no gene match: 7. The CDR3 has 14 residues. CDR3 in amino acids: CASSRDRDNSPLHF. The CDR3, as DNA: TGCGCCAGTTCCCGGGACAGGGACAATTCACCCCTCCACTTT.

This chain uses TRBV28 with TRBJ2-7; TRBD1 might be the D (5 bases). Germline V gene data show CDR1 as MDHEN and CDR2 as SYDVKM. V was cut by 4 bases and J by 6 bases, with 10 bases left in between. This CDR3 comprises 12 residues. CDR3 sequence reads: CASSSRVGEQYF. In DNA form, the CDR3 reads TGTGCCAGCAGTTCCAGGGTGGGCGAGCAGTACTTC.

J is TRBJ1-5 and V is TRBV7-2, with TRBD1 identical over 7 bases. J lost 6 bases, V lost 5 bases, and 13 bases had no gene match. Germline V CDR1 and CDR2: SGHTA, FQGNSA. The CDR3 extends over 16 amino acids. The CDR3 spells CASSPLGTEAGQPQHF. The CDR3 DNA reads TGTGCCAGCAGCCCACTAGGGACAGAGGCCGGTCAGCCCCAGCATTTT.

This chain's CDR3 is CAWSAGYYEQYF. For the CDR3, the DNA is TGTGCCTGGAGTGCTGGTTACTACGAGCAGTACTTC. This chain joins TRBV30 and TRBJ2-7; D unclear. The V end lost 1 base, the J end lost 3 bases, and 7 bases lay between the germline ends. CDR1 GTSNPN and CDR2 SVGIG come from the germline V gene (reference sequence). The CDR3 is 12 residues long. The full variable domain, with the rest looked up from reference TRBV30 and TRBJ2-7, is SQTIHQWPATLVQPVGSPLSLECTVEGTSNPNLYWYRQAAGRGLQLLFYSVGIGQISSEVPQNLSASRPQDRQFILSSKKLLLSDSGFYLCAWSAGYYEQYFGPGTRLTVT.

In DNA form, the CDR3 reads TGTGCCAGCAGCCCAAGACAGGGCAATGAGCAGTTCTTC. This encodes CASSPRQGNEQFF. The chain couples TRBV13 to TRBJ2-1; 7 bases fit TRBD1. The CDR3 has 13 residues. Per germline, CDR1 PRHDT and CDR2 FYEKMQ (reference sequence). The V and J ends lost 5 bases and 6 bases, in that order; junction bases with no gene match: 4.

The chain combines TRBV30 with TRBJ1-1, with 8 bases identical to TRBD1. The CDR3 contains 15 residues. Germline V gene lookup returns CDR1 GTSNPN and CDR2 SVGIG (reference sequence). The junction had 6 bases not matched to a gene; V was cut back by 1 base and J by 2 bases. CDR3 nucleotide sequence: TGTGCCTGGAGTGCCAAGACAGGGGCCAACACTGAAGCTTTCTTT. Amino acids: CAWSAKTGANTEAFF.

The V call is TRBV5-4, the J call TRBJ1-2; 7 bases align to TRBD1. Germline values: CDR1 SGHNT, CDR2 YYREEE (reference sequence). The CDR3 length is 14 residues. J lost 2 bases, V lost 4 bases, and 5 bases had no gene match. The CDR3 protein is CASSPGTENYGYTF. CDR3 DNA: TGTGCCAGCAGCCCCGGGACAGAGAACTATGGCTACACCTTC.

In the case of this clone: Within the sample, other DNA sequences also encode this same CDR3. The chain carries TRBV18 and TRBJ2-5; D is possibly TRBD1 or TRBD2 (5 bases each). CDR3 length equals 13 residues. Germline CDR1 is KGHSH and CDR2 is LQKENI. The V gene lost 2 bases and the J gene lost 5 bases, with 9 bases spanning the gap. CDR3 coding DNA: TGTGCCAGCTCACCATCCAGGGACGAGACCCAGTACTTC. Its protein is CASSPSRDETQYF.

The chain recombines TRBV9 with TRBJ1-4; TRBD1 aligns across 7 bases. CDR3 size: 16 residues. V trimming: 0 bases; J trimming: 5 bases; junction bases outside the gene matches: 7. Looked up from germline, CDR1 is SGDLS and CDR2 is YYNGEE. The CDR3 reads CASSVGRQGVNEKLFF. The CDR3 DNA follows: TGTGCCAGCAGCGTAGGGCGACAGGGCGTAAATGAAAAACTGTTTTTT.

The gene calls are TRBV4-1 and TRBJ1-2; D is ambiguous. Germline V gives CDR1 MGHRA, CDR2 YSYEKL. This CDR3 is 16 amino acids long. Trimming left V 6 bases short and J 2 bases short, with 19 bases between. Written as DNA, the CDR3 is TGCGCCAGCAGGGACCGGAGGAGTTCCCCCAACTATGGCTACACCTTC. Amino acid sequence: CASRDRRSSPNYGYTF.

V and J are TRBV7-9 and TRBJ2-5, with 8 bases matching TRBD1. Germline CDR1 SEHNR, CDR2 FQNEAQ (reference sequence). V gave up 5 bases and J gave up 1 base; unmatched junction bases: 6. This CDR3 region has 15 residues. The CDR3 spells CASSTGQVPQETQYF. The CDR3 DNA is TGTGCCAGCAGCACGGGACAGGTCCCCCAAGAGACCCAGTACTTC.